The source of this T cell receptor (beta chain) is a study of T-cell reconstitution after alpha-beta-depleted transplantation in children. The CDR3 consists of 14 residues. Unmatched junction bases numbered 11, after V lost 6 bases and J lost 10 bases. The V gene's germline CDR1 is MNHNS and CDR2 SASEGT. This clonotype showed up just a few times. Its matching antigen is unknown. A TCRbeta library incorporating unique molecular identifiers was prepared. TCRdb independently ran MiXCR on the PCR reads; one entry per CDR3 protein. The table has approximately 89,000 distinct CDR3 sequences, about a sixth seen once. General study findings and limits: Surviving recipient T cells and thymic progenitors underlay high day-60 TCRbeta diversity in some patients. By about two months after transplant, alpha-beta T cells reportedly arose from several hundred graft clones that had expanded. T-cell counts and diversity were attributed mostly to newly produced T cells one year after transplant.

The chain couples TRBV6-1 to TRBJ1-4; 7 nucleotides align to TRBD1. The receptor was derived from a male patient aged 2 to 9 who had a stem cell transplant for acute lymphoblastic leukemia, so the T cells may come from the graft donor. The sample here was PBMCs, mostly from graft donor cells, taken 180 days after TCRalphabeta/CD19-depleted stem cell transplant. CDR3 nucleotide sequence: TGTGCCAGCAGACCGGGACAGAGCCGTGCAAAACTGTTTTTT. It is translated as CASRPGQSRAKLFF.